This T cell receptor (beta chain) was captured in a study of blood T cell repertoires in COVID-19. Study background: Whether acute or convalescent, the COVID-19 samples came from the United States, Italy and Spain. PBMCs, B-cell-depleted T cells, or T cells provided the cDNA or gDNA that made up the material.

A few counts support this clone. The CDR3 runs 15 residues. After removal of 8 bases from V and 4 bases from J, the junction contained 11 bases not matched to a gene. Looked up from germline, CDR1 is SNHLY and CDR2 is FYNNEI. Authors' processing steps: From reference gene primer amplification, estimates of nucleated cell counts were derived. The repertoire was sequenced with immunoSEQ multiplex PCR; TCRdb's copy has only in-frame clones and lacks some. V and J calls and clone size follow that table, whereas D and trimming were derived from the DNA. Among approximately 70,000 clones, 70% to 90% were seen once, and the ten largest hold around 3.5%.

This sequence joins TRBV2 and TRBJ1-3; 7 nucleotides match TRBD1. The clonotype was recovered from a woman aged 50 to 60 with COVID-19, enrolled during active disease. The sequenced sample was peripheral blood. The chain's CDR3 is CASGQATHSGNTIYF. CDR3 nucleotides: TGTGCCAGCGGACAGGCAACTCACTCAGGAAACACCATATATTTT.